This TCR beta chain comes out of a study of CD8+ T cells in alopecia areata. Overall study: The duration of tofacitinib was 6 to 18 months, with 6 months off drug afterward. Severity scoring for treated patients was based on the percentage of affected scalp area.

Reverse transcribed after extraction, RNA yielded cDNA as the sequencing template. Generated by immunoSEQ multiplex PCR, the TCRdb table keeps only in-frame clones and is missing some. Of about 210,000 clones in the sample, roughly two fifths were seen once. The treatment here: oral pan-JAK inhibitor, 5-10 mg twice daily. Peripheral blood and lesional scalp punch biopsies were taken from alopecia areata patients. The CDR3 consists of 13 residues. From germline, CDR1 is GTSNPN and CDR2 SVGIG (reference sequence). Losses at the gene ends were 2 bases for V and 4 bases for J; bases not matched to a gene: 2.

The clonotype comes from a human donor with alopecia areata. The rearrangement links TRBV30 to TRBJ2-5; 9 bases are a match to TRBD2. The sequences come from CD4+ T cells sorted from blood, collected at approximately week 36, from a patient treated with tofacitinib. The CDR3 region is CAWSLTSGETQYF. The DNA of the CDR3 is TGTGCCTGGAGTCTGACTAGCGGAGAGACCCAGTACTTC.